This entry concerns a single TCR beta chain. As yet, its antigen is unknown. This sample is drawn from a study of cytomegalovirus exposure and HLA in healthy donors. The study, taken as a whole, reports: For most subjects, TCR beta sequences were reported to predict HLA-A and HLA-B alleles with accuracy. In the analysis, some V segments, TRBV6-2 and TRBV6-3 included, were excluded as indistinguishable.

V lost 7 bases to trimming and J lost 6 bases; unmatched junction nucleotides: 12. The CDR3 runs to 15 residues. CDR1 SGHTA and CDR2 FQGNSA come from the germline V gene. The PCR employed 60 Vbeta primers together with 13 Jbeta primers. Using immunoSEQ multiplex PCR, the repertoire was profiled, and TCRdb retains in-frame clones only, with some absent. The data contain approximately 210,000 clones, about four fifths of them singletons. The sequence came from a man aged 18 to 29 in good health and CMV-seronegative. Material: PBMCs. The chain carries TRBV7-2 and TRBJ2-1; 7 bases match TRBD2. The CDR3 sequence is CASTLAGTTTNEQFF. The CDR3 DNA is TGTGCCAGCACCCTGGCCGGGACTACTACCAATGAGCAGTTCTTC.